The entry below describes one T cell receptor (beta chain). No antigen is known for it. The data are from a study of PD-1 blockade in classical Hodgkin lymphoma. Study-level findings and limits: Baseline TCR diversity was reportedly lower in newly diagnosed patients than healthy donors.

Indicated time point: newly diagnosed, previously untreated cHL patient sample. The authors purified CD4+ T cells from thawed PBMCs by magnetic negative selection. Produced via immunoSEQ multiplex PCR; TCRdb's table is partial and in-frame only. Among about 32,000 clones listed, around 89% were seen once. This sequence originates from a human donor with classical Hodgkin lymphoma. The sample taken for sequencing was CD4+ T cells from blood.

The CDR3 DNA reads as TGTGCCAGCAGCTTGGGTCGGGACATAACCTACGAGCAGTACTTC. Amino acid sequence: CASSLGRDITYEQYF. This rearrangement joins TRBV5-6 to TRBJ2-7; the D gene is possibly TRBD1 (6 bases). The CDR3 totals 15 residues. Trimming stripped 0 bases from V and 2 bases from J, with 12 bases between. CDR1 is SGHDT, CDR2 YYEEEE, per germline. The full variable domain, rest sourced from reference TRBV5-6 and TRBJ2-7, is DAGVTQSPTHLIKTRGQQVTLRCSPKSGHDTVSWYQQALGQGPQFIFQYYEEEERQRGNFPDRFSGHQFPNYSSELNVNALLLGDSALYLCASSLGRDITYEQYFGPGTRLTVT.